These 30 T cell receptor beta chains originate from one sample sequenced in a study of cytomegalovirus exposure and HLA in healthy donors. The data were produced by immunoSEQ multiplex PCR, yet TCRdb's version contains in-frame clones alone and is incomplete. Found here are 200,000 or so clones, approximately 80% of them singletons; the top ten hold roughly 13%. The sequenced sample was PBMCs. All receptors come from a woman under 40 in good health and CMV-seropositive.

In this sample, this clone turned up a few times. The chain carries TRBV5-1 and TRBJ2-1; 9 nucleotides align to TRBD2. The trim removed 1 base at V and 10 bases at J, leaving 3 bases unmatched. This CDR3 is built from 13 residues. Germline-derived CDR1 and CDR2 are SGHRS and YFSETQ. CDR3 coding DNA: TGCGCCAGCAGCTTGCCTAGCGGGAACGAGCAGTTCTTC. Its protein is CASSLPSGNEQFF.

Worth noting for this clone: This sample includes further DNA sequences coding for the same CDR3. The chain links TRBV27 to TRBJ1-5; D call uncertain. V was pared by 3 bases and J by 1 base, with 7 bases between. This CDR3 has 14 amino acids. Germline V gene lookup returns CDR1 MNHEY and CDR2 SMNVEV (reference sequence). The CDR3 loop is CASSLGGSNQPQHF. The CDR3 nucleotides read TGTGCCAGCAGTTTGGGAGGGAGCAATCAGCCCCAGCATTTT.

The chain carries TRBV29-1 and TRBJ2-3, with 8 bases fitting TRBD2. This CDR3 is built from 13 residues. Germline CDR1 and CDR2: SQVTM and ANQGSEA. Trimming at V came to 5 bases and at J to 12 bases, leaving 13 bases not matched to a gene. The CDR3, as DNA: TGCAGCGTTTTGGCGGGAGGATCTCAGACCCAGTATTTT. Amino acids: CSVLAGGSQTQYF.

There are many counts of this clone. This sequence joins TRBV28 and TRBJ2-3; 7 bases line up with TRBD2. This CDR3 is 14 amino acids long. Germline V gives CDR1 MDHEN, CDR2 SYDVKM. V dropped 7 bases and J dropped 2; count of bases not matched to a gene: 6. CDR3 amino acids: CASTWGGTTDTQYF. The CDR3 DNA sequence: TGTGCCAGCACCTGGGGAGGGACCACAGATACGCAGTATTTT.

The chain's CDR3 is CASSDLLGGNTEAFF. Written as DNA, the CDR3 is TGTGCCAGCAGTGACCTTTTAGGGGGGAACACTGAAGCTTTCTTT. The V and J genes are TRBV25-1 and TRBJ1-1; D might be TRBD1 (6 bases). The CDR3 length is 15 residues. V gave up 3 bases and J gave up 1 base, with 12 bases separating them. Germline CDR1 reads MGHDK; CDR2 reads SYGVNS.

This rearrangement joins TRBV27 to TRBJ2-1; TRBD1 might be the D (5 bases). V was pared by 2 bases and J by 1 base, with 6 bases between. Germline V gives CDR1 MNHEY, CDR2 SMNVEV (reference sequence). This CDR3 is built from 14 residues. The CDR3 DNA is TGTGCCAGCAGTTTAAGGGGTTCCTACAATGAGCAGTTCTTC. Its translation is CASSLRGSYNEQFF.

The rearrangement uses TRBV5-1 and TRBJ1-2, with 8 nucleotides matching TRBD1. V was clipped by 2 bases and J by 5 bases; unmatched bases: 8. From germline, CDR1 is SGHRS and CDR2 YFSETQ. The CDR3 has 15 amino acids. The CDR3 is CASSFIGTGRYGYTF. DNA of the CDR3: TGCGCCAGCAGCTTCATAGGGACAGGCCGGTATGGCTACACCTTC. The full variable domain, completed using reference TRBV5-1 and TRBJ1-2, is KAGVTQTPRYLIKTRGQQVTLSCSPISGHRSVSWYQQTPGQGLQFLFEYFSETQRNKGNFPGRFSGRQFSNSRSEMNVSTLELGDSALYLCASSFIGTGRYGYTFGSGTRLTVV.

This clone showed up just a few times. This rearrangement joins TRBV28 to TRBJ2-7, with 7 bases identical to TRBD2. V was pared by 6 bases and J by 8 bases, with 10 bases of the junction left unmatched. This CDR3 is built from 13 residues. The germline gives CDR1 MDHEN, CDR2 SYDVKM. The CDR3 is CASRGGTGIKQYF. The CDR3, as DNA: TGTGCCAGCAGGGGGGGGACCGGCATCAAGCAGTACTTC. Drawing the rest from reference TRBV28 and TRBJ2-7, the complete variable domain is DVKVTQSSRYLVKRTGEKVFLECVQDMDHENMFWYRQDPGLGLRLIYFSYDVKMKEKGDIPEGYSVSREKKERFSLILESASTNQTSMYLCASRGGTGIKQYFGPGTRLTVT.

The genes are TRBV6-6 and TRBJ1-2, with 8 bases that match TRBD1. This CDR3 is built from 15 residues. V dropped 1 base and J dropped 3; count of bases not matched to a gene: 4. CDR1 and CDR2 (germline): MNHNY, SVGAGI (reference sequence). The chain's CDR3 is CASSYLGGQDYGYTF. The CDR3 nucleotides are TGTGCCAGCAGTTACTTGGGGGGACAGGACTATGGCTACACCTTC.

This clone was detected once. Other nucleotide sequences in the sample specify the same CDR3. V gene TRBV6-1 combines with J gene TRBJ1-2, with D maybe TRBD1 (5 bases). The CDR3 is 11 amino acids. Germline V gene sequence: CDR1 MNHNS, CDR2 SASEGT. Trimming removed 4 bases at V and 8 bases at J, with 8 bases between. CDR3 region: CASSAGYGYTF. Here the CDR3 DNA reads TGTGCCAGCAGTGCAGGGTACGGCTACACCTTC.

V usage is TRBV14 and J usage is TRBJ2-5; possible D gene TRBD2, 5 bases. The V gene lost 1 base and the J gene lost 4 bases, with 10 bases spanning the gap. The germline CDR1 and CDR2 sequences are SGHDN and FVKESK. The CDR3 extends over 14 amino acids. The CDR3 spells CASSQGLEGETQYF. CDR3 nucleotides: TGTGCCAGCAGCCAAGGGTTAGAGGGAGAGACCCAGTACTTC.

Here the CDR3 DNA reads TGTGCCAGTAGTAGAGCGGGGGGGAAATACAATGAGCAGTTCTTC. Translation: CASSRAGGKYNEQFF. The V and J genes are TRBV19 and TRBJ2-1, with TRBD2 identical over 10 bases. Looked up from germline, CDR1 is LNHDA and CDR2 is SQIVND (reference sequence). V was pared by 4 bases and J by 4 bases, with 4 bases of the junction left unmatched. The CDR3 loop spans 15 amino acids.

The rearrangement uses TRBV5-1 and TRBJ2-1; 13 nucleotides line up with TRBD2. Germline V gives CDR1 SGHRS, CDR2 YFSETQ. This CDR3 is built from 18 residues. V lost 3 bases to trimming and J lost 4 bases; unmatched junction nucleotides: 10. Here the CDR3 reads CASSSGLAGVEGYNEQFF. The DNA of the CDR3 is TGCGCCAGCAGCTCCGGACTAGCGGGAGTTGAGGGGTACAATGAGCAGTTCTTC.

V usage is TRBV4-2 and J usage is TRBJ1-2; D is uncertain. In germline, CDR1 is LGHNA, CDR2 YNFKEQ. The CDR3 loop spans 16 amino acids. V dropped 0 bases and J dropped 2 bases, with 13 bases sitting between them. The CDR3 here is CASSQDGRVGNYGYTF. In nucleotides, the CDR3 is TGTGCCAGCAGCCAAGATGGGAGGGTTGGGAACTATGGCTACACCTTC.

This rearrangement joins TRBV28 to TRBJ2-1; D unclear. The CDR3 runs to 14 residues. V lost 4 bases and J 8 bases, leaving 15 bases between the germline ends. Per the germline V gene, CDR1 is MDHEN and CDR2 is SYDVKM. Here the CDR3 reads CASSSPVSWHEQFF. In DNA, the CDR3 is TGTGCCAGCAGTTCCCCAGTCAGTTGGCATGAGCAGTTCTTC.

The chain has TRBV27 and TRBJ2-3, with D perhaps matching TRBD2 (6 bases). The V end lost 7 bases, the J end lost 4 bases, and 18 bases lay between the germline ends. Looked up from germline, CDR1 is MNHEY and CDR2 is SMNVEV (reference sequence). CDR3 size: 15 residues. CDR3 loop: CASTGLPIDPDTQYF. The CDR3 coding sequence is TGTGCCAGCACCGGACTACCGATCGATCCAGATACGCAGTATTTT.

The J gene is TRBJ2-1, the V gene TRBV6-5; unclear D gene. The germline CDR1 and CDR2 sequences are MNHEY and SVGAGI. V was clipped by 2 bases and J by 8 bases, with 10 bases between them. The CDR3 contains 13 residues. CDR3 amino acids: CASSYMAGDEQFF. In DNA, the CDR3 is TGTGCCAGCAGTTACATGGCAGGCGATGAGCAGTTCTTC.

This clone was picked up one time. The chain employs TRBV7-2 and TRBJ2-7, with a possible D match to TRBD2 (5 bases). Per the germline V gene, CDR1 is SGHTA and CDR2 is FQGNSA. V was clipped by 8 bases and J by 0 bases, with 17 bases between them. The CDR3 has 15 residues. CDR3 protein: CASGKGGYSSYEQYF. As DNA, the CDR3 is TGTGCCAGCGGGAAAGGCGGGTACAGCTCCTACGAGCAGTACTTC.

V is TRBV2 and J is TRBJ1-2, with TRBD1 as a possible D gene (6 bases). CDR1 is SNHLY and CDR2 is FYNNEI in the germline V gene. V shed 5 bases and J shed 4 bases, with 20 bases lying between them. The CDR3 has 16 residues. CDR3 nucleotides: TGTGCCAGCAGTACCCGAGAGACAGGAATGTTCTATGGCTACACCTTC. Translating it yields CASSTRETGMFYGYTF.

CDR3 region: CASSLAGLAGVKDTQYF. CDR3 DNA sequence: TGCGCCAGCAGCTTGGCCGGGCTAGCGGGAGTGAAAGATACGCAGTATTTT. This chain joins TRBV5-1 and TRBJ2-3; 10 bases are a match to TRBD2. V shed 0 bases, J shed 5 bases, and the junction held 9 bases outside the gene matches. The CDR3 contains 17 residues. Germline CDR1 is SGHRS and CDR2 is YFSETQ.

This chain joins TRBV5-1 and TRBJ2-6; D unclear. The V and J ends lost 0 bases and 1 base respectively, with 5 bases between them. The CDR3 is made up of 15 amino acids. The germline CDR1 and CDR2 sequences are SGHRS and YFSETQ. CDR3 nucleotides: TGCGCCAGCAGCTTGGATAATTCTGGGGCCAACGTCCTGACTTTC. As protein: CASSLDNSGANVLTF.

The chain carries TRBV5-5 and TRBJ1-5; no clear D. The CDR3 length is 15 residues. The ends were cut back, 0 bases at V and 3 bases at J, with 10 bases in the middle. Germline loops: CDR1 SGHKS, CDR2 YYEKEE (reference sequence). CDR3 sequence reads: CASSLVGRPNQPQHF. CDR3 sequence (DNA): TGTGCCAGCAGCTTGGTTGGCAGGCCCAATCAGCCCCAGCATTTT.

V usage is TRBV7-2 and J usage is TRBJ2-7, with D possibly being TRBD1 (5 bases). Germline values: CDR1 SGHTA, CDR2 FQGNSA. The CDR3 is 16 residues long. Trimming shortened V by 1 base and J by 2 bases, and 15 bases separated the two germline ends. The CDR3 here is CASSLGSQGLPYEQYF. The CDR3 nucleotides read TGTGCCAGCAGCTTAGGGTCCCAGGGCCTCCCCTACGAGCAGTACTTC.

The chain recombines TRBV29-1 with TRBJ1-4; TRBD1 matches at 8 bases. CDR1 is SQVTM, CDR2 ANQGSEA, per germline. V lost 7 bases and J lost 7; bases outside the gene matches: 11. The CDR3 loop spans 14 amino acids. CDR3 nucleotides: TGCAGCGCTGGGGACGGACAGGGAAGTGAAAAACTGTTTTTT. Residues: CSAGDGQGSEKLFF.

The genes are TRBV10-1 and TRBJ2-1; D ambiguous. Germline CDR1 is WNHNN and CDR2 is SYGVQD (reference sequence). This CDR3 has 16 residues. V lost 0 bases to trimming and J lost 11 bases, with 20 bases between them. The CDR3 loop is CASSESSSPLLDKQFF. CDR3 sequence (DNA): TGCGCCAGCAGTGAGTCTTCAAGCCCTCTGCTTGATAAGCAGTTCTTC.

The chain links TRBV29-1 to TRBJ1-2, with TRBD1 as a possible D gene (5 bases). Germline CDR1 is SQVTM and CDR2 is ANQGSEA. The length of the CDR3 is 13 residues. The CDR3 coding sequence is TGCACCGTGGTGGGGGGATTTAACTATGGCTACACCTTC. Protein product: CTVVGGFNYGYTF.

The chain recombines TRBV5-1 with TRBJ2-3, with 10 bases fitting TRBD2. Germline V lookup: CDR1 SGHRS, CDR2 YFSETQ. The CDR3 covers 17 residues. The V segment lost 3 bases and the J segment 1 base; nucleotides outside the gene matches: 8. CDR3 sequence reads: CASSSLSGLAGTDTQYF. The CDR3 DNA reads TGCGCCAGCAGCTCCCTGAGCGGACTAGCGGGCACAGATACGCAGTATTTT.

The chain employs TRBV6-6 and TRBJ2-1; TRBD1 aligns across 9 bases. The CDR3 sequence is 15 residues long. The germline gives CDR1 MNHNY, CDR2 SVGAGI (reference sequence). The V gene end was trimmed by 5 bases and the J gene end by 6 bases; junction bases not matched to a gene: 8. CDR3 in amino acids: CASSLAGQGSNEQFF. Written as DNA, the CDR3 is TGTGCCAGCAGTCTCGCGGGACAGGGTAGCAATGAGCAGTTCTTC.

The rearrangement links TRBV25-1 to TRBJ1-5; 8 bases align to TRBD1. There are 14 residues in the CDR3. The V gene's germline CDR1 is MGHDK and CDR2 SYGVNS. J was trimmed by 6 bases and V by 3 bases; bases with no gene match: 4. CDR3 sequence: CASSDQGAGQPQHF. CDR3 nucleotide sequence: TGTGCCAGCAGTGACCAGGGGGCTGGTCAGCCCCAGCATTTT.

The CDR3 region has the DNA TGTGCCAGCAGTTATCCCGGGGGCGAGCAGTACTTC. Its protein product is CASSYPGGEQYF. This chain connects TRBV6-6 to TRBJ2-7; tentative D call: TRBD2 (6 bases). Germline V gives CDR1 MNHNY, CDR2 SVGAGI (reference sequence). The germline V and J ends were trimmed by 3 bases and 6 bases, with 9 bases remaining between them. There are 12 residues in the CDR3.